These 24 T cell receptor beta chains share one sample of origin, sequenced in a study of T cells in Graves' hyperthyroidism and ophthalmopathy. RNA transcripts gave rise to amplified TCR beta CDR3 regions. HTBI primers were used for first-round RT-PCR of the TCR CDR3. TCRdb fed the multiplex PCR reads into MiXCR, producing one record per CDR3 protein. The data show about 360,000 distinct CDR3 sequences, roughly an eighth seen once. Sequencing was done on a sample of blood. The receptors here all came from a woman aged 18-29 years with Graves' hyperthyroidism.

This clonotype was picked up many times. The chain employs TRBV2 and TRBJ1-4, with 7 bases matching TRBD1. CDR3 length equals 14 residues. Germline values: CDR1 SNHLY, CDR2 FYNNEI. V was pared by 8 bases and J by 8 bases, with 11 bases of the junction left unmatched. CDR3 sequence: CASALQGSNEKLFF. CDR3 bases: TGTGCCAGCGCTCTACAGGGGTCCAACGAAAAACTGTTTTTT.

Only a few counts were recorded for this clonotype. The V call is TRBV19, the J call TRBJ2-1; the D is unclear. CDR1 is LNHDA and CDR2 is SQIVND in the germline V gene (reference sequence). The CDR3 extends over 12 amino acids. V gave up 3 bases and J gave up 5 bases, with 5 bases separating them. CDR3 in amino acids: CASSISDNEQFF. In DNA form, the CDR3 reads TGTGCCAGTAGTATTTCGGACAATGAGCAGTTCTTC.

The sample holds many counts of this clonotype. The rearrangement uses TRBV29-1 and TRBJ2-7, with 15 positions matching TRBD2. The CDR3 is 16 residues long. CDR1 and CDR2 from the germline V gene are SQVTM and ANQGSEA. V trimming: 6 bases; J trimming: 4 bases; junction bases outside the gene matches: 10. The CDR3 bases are TGCAGCGTCATAGGATCCGGGACTAGCGGGAGGTACGAGCAGTACTTC. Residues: CSVIGSGTSGRYEQYF.

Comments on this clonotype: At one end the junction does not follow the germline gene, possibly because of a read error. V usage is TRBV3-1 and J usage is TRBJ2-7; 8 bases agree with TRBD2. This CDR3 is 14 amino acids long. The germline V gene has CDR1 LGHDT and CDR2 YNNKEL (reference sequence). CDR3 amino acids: CANSPPAGGYEQYF. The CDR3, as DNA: TGTGCCAACAGCCCCCCGGCGGGGGGCTACGAGCAGTACTTC.

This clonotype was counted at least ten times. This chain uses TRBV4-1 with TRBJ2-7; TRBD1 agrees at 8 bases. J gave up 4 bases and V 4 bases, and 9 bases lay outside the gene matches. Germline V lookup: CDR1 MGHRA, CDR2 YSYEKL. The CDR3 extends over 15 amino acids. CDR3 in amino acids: CASSPGQGAVYEQYF. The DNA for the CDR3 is TGCGCCAGCAGCCCGGGGCAGGGGGCTGTGTACGAGCAGTACTTC.

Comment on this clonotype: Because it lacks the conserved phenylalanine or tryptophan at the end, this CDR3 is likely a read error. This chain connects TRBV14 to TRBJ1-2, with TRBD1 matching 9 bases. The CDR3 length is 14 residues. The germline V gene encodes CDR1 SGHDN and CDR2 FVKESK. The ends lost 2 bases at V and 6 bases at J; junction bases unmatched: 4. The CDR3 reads CASSQWDREDGYTL. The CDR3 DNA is TGTGCCAGCAGCCAATGGGACAGGGAGGATGGCTACACCCTC.

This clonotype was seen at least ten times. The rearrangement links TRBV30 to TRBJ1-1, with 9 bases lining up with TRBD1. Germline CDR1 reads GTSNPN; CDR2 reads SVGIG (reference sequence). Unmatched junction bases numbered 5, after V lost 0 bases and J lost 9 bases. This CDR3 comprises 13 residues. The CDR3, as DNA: TGTGCCTGGAGTGTAGGACAGGGGAAGCAAGCTTTCTTT. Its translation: CAWSVGQGKQAFF.

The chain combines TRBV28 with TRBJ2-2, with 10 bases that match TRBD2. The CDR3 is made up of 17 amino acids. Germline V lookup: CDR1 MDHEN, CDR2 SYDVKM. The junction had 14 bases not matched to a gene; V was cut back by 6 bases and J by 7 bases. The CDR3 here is CASSRGRSSGRYGELFF. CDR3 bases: TGTGCCAGCAGCCGCGGGCGCTCTAGCGGGAGATACGGGGAGCTGTTTTTT. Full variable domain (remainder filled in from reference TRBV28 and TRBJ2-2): DVKVTQSSRYLVKRTGEKVFLECVQDMDHENMFWYRQDPGLGLRLIYFSYDVKMKEKGDIPEGYSVSREKKERFSLILESASTNQTSMYLCASSRGRSSGRYGELFFGEGSRLTVL.

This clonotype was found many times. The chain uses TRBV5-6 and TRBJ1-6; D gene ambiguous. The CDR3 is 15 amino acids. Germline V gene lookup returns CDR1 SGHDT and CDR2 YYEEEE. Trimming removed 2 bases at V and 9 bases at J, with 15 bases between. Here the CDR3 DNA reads TGTGCCAGCAGCTTCTTTGCCTCAGACCGTTCACCCCTCCACTTT. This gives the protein CASSFFASDRSPLHF.

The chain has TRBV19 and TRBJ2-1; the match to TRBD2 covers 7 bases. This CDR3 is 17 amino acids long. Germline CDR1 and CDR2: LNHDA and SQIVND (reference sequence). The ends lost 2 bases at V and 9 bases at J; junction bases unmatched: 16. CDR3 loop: CASSIPSTTWGGGEQFF. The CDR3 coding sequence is TGTGCCAGTAGTATACCTTCGACGACCTGGGGGGGGGGTGAGCAGTTCTTC.

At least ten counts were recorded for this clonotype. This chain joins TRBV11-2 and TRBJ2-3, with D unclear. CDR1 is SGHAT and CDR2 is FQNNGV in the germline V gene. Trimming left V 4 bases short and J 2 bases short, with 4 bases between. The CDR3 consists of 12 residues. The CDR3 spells CASSYYTDTQYF. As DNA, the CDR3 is TGTGCCAGCAGCTATTACACAGATACGCAGTATTTT.

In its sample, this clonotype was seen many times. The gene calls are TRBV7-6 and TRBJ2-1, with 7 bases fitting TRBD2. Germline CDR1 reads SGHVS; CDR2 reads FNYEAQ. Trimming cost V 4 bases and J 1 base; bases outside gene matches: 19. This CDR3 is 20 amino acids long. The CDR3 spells CASSSLAGAFDSQSYNEQFF. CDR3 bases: TGTGCCAGCAGCTCTCTCGCGGGAGCGTTCGATTCTCAATCCTACAATGAGCAGTTCTTC.

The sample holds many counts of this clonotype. The DNA for the CDR3 is TGTGCCAGCACTCAGAGGGGGCAGTCCCACGAGCAGTACTTC. This sequence encodes CASTQRGQSHEQYF. The chain couples TRBV12-3 or TRBV12-4 to TRBJ2-7; 7 bases fit TRBD1. This CDR3 contains 14 residues. V was pared by 7 bases and J by 5 bases, with 11 bases of the junction left unmatched.

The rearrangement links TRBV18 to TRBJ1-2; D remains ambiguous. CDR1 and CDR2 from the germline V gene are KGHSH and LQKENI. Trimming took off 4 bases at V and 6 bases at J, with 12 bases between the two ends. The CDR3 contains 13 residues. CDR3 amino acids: CASSQYGRDGYTF. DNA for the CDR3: TGTGCCAGCTCACAGTATGGCCGTGATGGCTACACCTTC.

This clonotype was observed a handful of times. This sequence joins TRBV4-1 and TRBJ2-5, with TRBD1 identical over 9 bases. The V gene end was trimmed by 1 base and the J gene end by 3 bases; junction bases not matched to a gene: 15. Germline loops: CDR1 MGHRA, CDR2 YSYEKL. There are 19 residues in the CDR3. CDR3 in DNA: TGCGCCAGCAGCCAAGTCTTAAGGGGGACAGGGAGGTATGAAGAGACCCAGTACTTC. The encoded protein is CASSQVLRGTGRYEETQYF.

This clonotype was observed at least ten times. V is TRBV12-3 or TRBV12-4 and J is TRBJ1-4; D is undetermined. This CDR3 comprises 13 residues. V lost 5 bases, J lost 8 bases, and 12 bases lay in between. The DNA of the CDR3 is TGTGCCAGCAGTAACCATTTCTACGAAAAACTGTTTTTT. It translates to CASSNHFYEKLFF.

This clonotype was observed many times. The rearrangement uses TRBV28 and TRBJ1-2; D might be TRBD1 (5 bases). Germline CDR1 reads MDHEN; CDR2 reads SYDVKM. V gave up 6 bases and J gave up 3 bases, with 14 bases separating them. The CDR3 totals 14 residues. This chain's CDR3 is CASSPDNSDYGYTF. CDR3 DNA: TGTGCCAGCAGCCCGGACAACTCAGACTATGGCTACACCTTC.

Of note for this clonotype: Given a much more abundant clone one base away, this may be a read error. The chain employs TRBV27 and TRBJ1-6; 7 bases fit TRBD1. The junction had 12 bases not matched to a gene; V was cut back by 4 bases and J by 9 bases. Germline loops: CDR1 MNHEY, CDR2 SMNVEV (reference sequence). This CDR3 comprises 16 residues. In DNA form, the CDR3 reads TGTGCCAGCAGTTCTGTTGAAGGGGACAGTCCTTCACCCCTCCACTTT. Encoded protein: CASSSVEGDSPSPLHF.

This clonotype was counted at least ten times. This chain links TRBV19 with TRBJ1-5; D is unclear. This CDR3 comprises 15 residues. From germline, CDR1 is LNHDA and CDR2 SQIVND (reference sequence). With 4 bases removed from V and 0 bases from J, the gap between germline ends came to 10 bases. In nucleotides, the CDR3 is TGTGCCAGTAGTAATGGACCGAATAGCAATCAGCCCCAGCATTTT. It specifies CASSNGPNSNQPQHF.

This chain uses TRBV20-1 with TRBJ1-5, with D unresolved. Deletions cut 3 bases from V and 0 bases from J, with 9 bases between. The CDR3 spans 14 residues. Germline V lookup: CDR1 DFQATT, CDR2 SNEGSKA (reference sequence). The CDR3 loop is CSASSHSSNQPQHF. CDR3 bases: TGCAGTGCTAGCTCACACTCTAGCAATCAGCCCCAGCATTTT.

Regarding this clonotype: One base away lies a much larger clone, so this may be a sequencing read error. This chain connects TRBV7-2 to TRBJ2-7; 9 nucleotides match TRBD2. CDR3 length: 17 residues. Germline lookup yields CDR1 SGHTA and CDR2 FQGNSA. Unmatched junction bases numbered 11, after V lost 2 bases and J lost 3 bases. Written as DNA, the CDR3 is TGTGCCAGCAGCTTAAATATGGGACCAGCGGGAGGCTACGAGCAGTACTTC. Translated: CASSLNMGPAGGYEQYF.

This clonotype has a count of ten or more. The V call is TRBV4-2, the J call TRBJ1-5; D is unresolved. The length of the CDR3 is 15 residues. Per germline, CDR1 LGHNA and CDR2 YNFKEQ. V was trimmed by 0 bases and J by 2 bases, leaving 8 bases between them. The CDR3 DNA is TGTGCCAGCAGCCAAGAACCTAGGGGCAATCAGCCCCAGCATTTT. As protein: CASSQEPRGNQPQHF.

The CDR3 DNA sequence: TGTGCCAGCAGAGACATGTATGGCAGCTCTGGGGCCAACGTCCTGACTTTC. This codes for CASRDMYGSSGANVLTF. V usage is TRBV6-2 or TRBV6-3 and J usage is TRBJ2-6; D is unclear. The ends were cut back, 6 bases at V and 0 bases at J, with 15 bases in the middle. Germline V gives CDR1 MNHEY, CDR2 SVGEGT. CDR3 length: 17 amino acids.

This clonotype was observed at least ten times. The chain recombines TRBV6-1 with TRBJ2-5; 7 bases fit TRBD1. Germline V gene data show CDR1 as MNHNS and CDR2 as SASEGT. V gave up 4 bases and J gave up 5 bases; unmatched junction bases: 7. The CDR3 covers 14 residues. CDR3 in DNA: TGTGCCAGCAGTGTAACGACAGGGTGGGAGACCCAGTACTTC. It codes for CASSVTTGWETQYF.